These 31 T cell receptor beta chains share one sample of origin, sequenced in a study of CD8+CD57+ T cells in acquired aplastic anemia. Patients picked for sequencing had shown CD8+CD57+ cell expansion detected by flow cytometry. CDR3 and TCR beta VDJ profiling relied on genomic DNA as the template. Each CDR3 protein gets one entry after TCRdb re-called the reads with MiXCR. This table has approximately 170,000 distinct CDR3 sequences, less than 50% appearing once. The sequenced material came from sorted CD4+, CD8+, or CD8+CD57+ T cells (not recorded which) from PBMCs. All receptors come from a human donor with aplastic anemia.

The chain carries TRBV3-1 and TRBJ1-2; D uncertain. There are 14 residues in the CDR3. Trimming took off 0 bases at V and 8 bases at J, with 13 bases between the two ends. Germline-derived CDR1 and CDR2 are LGHDT and YNNKEL (reference sequence). The DNA of the CDR3 is TGTGCCAGCAGCCAAGATCAAATGGTCAGGGGCTACACCTTC. Translation: CASSQDQMVRGYTF. Full variable domain (outside the CDR3, taken from reference TRBV3-1 and TRBJ1-2): DTAVSQTPKYLVTQMGNDKSIKCEQNLGHDTMYWYKQDSKKFLKIMFSYNNKELIINETVPNRFSPKSPDKAHLNLHINSLELGDSAVYFCASSQDQMVRGYTFGSGTRLTVV.

The chain links TRBV7-6 to TRBJ2-1; the D is unclear. V was shortened by 0 bases and J by 8 bases, with 2 bases between the two germline ends. Germline CDR1 and CDR2: SGHVS and FNYEAQ. The CDR3 sequence is 11 residues long. The CDR3 here is CASSLAHEQFF. For the CDR3, the DNA is TGTGCCAGCAGCTTAGCGCATGAGCAGTTCTTC. The complete variable domain, with remaining parts taken from reference TRBV7-6 and TRBJ2-1, reads GAGVSQSPRYKVTKRGQDVALRCDPISGHVSLYWYRQALGQGPEFLTYFNYEAQQDKSGLPNDRFSAERPEGSISTLTIQRTEQRDSAMYRCASSLAHEQFFGPGTRLTVL.

The V and J genes are TRBV5-6 and TRBJ2-5; the D call may be TRBD1 or TRBD2 (5 bases each). The J call is uncertain, as TRBJ2-7 better fits the DNA end. CDR1 is SGHDT and CDR2 is YYEEEE in the germline V gene. This CDR3 has 11 amino acids. The CDR3 region is CASGTSYEQYF. In DNA form, the CDR3 reads TGTGCCAGCGGGACCTCCTACGAGCAGTACTTC.

The V gene is TRBV29-1, the J gene TRBJ1-2; 8 bases are a match to TRBD1. J was trimmed by 3 bases and V by 3 bases; bases with no gene match: 3. The CDR3 length is 13 residues. Germline CDR1 and CDR2: SQVTM and ANQGSEA. The CDR3 region is CSVDWTGHYGYTF. The CDR3 DNA reads TGCAGCGTTGATTGGACAGGGCACTATGGCTACACCTTC.

This chain uses TRBV5-1 with TRBJ1-1; TRBD1 agrees at 7 bases. The V segment lost 2 bases and the J segment 2 bases; nucleotides outside the gene matches: 3. CDR1 and CDR2 from the germline V gene are SGHRS and YFSETQ. The CDR3 totals 14 residues. DNA of the CDR3: TGCGCCAGCAGCTTAGGACAGGAAAACACTGAAGCTTTCTTT. Translation: CASSLGQENTEAFF. Full variable domain (rest looked up from reference TRBV5-1 and TRBJ1-1): KAGVTQTPRYLIKTRGQQVTLSCSPISGHRSVSWYQQTPGQGLQFLFEYFSETQRNKGNFPGRFSGRQFSNSRSEMNVSTLELGDSALYLCASSLGQENTEAFFGQGTRLTVV.

Note on this clonotype: Given a much more abundant clone one base away, this may be a read error. The V call is TRBV7-7, the J call TRBJ2-1; 9 bases match TRBD2. This CDR3 spans 18 amino acids. Per the germline V gene, CDR1 is SSHAT and CDR2 is FNYEAQ (reference sequence). For the CDR3, the DNA is TGCGCCAGCAGCCCTATTCAAGGGGCTAGCGGGACCTACATTGAGCAGTTCTTC. Residues: CASSPIQGASGTYIEQFF.

The chain combines TRBV2 with TRBJ1-2; D is unresolved. The CDR3 is made up of 10 amino acids. CDR1 is SNHLY and CDR2 is FYNNEI in the germline V gene. Trimming removed 1 base from V and 10 bases from J, with 4 bases in between. CDR3 coding DNA: TGTGCCAGCAGTGAAGTCACCTACACCTTC. Protein sequence: CASSEVTYTF. Full variable domain (missing parts from reference TRBV2 and TRBJ1-2): EPEVTQTPSHQVTQMGQEVILRCVPISNHLYFYWYRQILGQKVEFLVSFYNNEISEKSEIFDDQFSVERPDGSNFTLKIRSTKLEDSAMYFCASSEVTYTFGSGTRLTVV.

About this clonotype itself: Possible read error: a much larger clone is one base away. The conserved phenylalanine or tryptophan normally closing the CDR3 is absent here, so this likely arose from a read error. The genes are TRBV7-2 and TRBJ1-1, with no clear D. Germline CDR1 reads SGHTA; CDR2 reads FQGNSA. The length of the CDR3 is 15 residues. Trimming cost V 1 base and J 0 bases, with 9 bases left between them. In nucleotides, the CDR3 is TGTGCCAGCAGCTTAGGACCGATTATGAACACTGAAGCTTTCCTT. Amino acids: CASSLGPIMNTEAFL.

This clonotype was observed many times. The chain couples TRBV19 to TRBJ2-1, with 10 bases identical to TRBD2. Germline loops: CDR1 LNHDA, CDR2 SQIVND (reference sequence). This CDR3 spans 15 amino acids. With 5 bases clipped from V and 7 bases from J, the junction kept 8 bases outside the gene matches. The CDR3 coding sequence is TGTGCCAGTAGTCCAAATAGCGGGGGGCTAAATGAGCAGTTCTTC. Translated, it gives CASSPNSGGLNEQFF.

V usage is TRBV25-1 and J usage is TRBJ1-2, with a weak D call TRBD1 (6 bases). CDR3 length equals 17 residues. Germline V gene sequence: CDR1 MGHDK, CDR2 SYGVNS. With 5 bases removed from V and 8 bases from J, the gap between germline ends came to 27 bases. CDR3 in amino acids: CASSRGMNTNRASGYTF. The CDR3 DNA sequence: TGTGCCAGCAGTCGGGGGATGAACACTAACAGGGCGAGCGGCTACACCTTC.

This clonotype was recorded many times. The chain uses TRBV20-1 and TRBJ2-2; D remains unclear. The germline CDR1 and CDR2 sequences are DFQATT and SNEGSKA (reference sequence). CDR3 size: 13 residues. V lost 5 bases and J lost 2, with 9 bases in between. The CDR3 DNA sequence: TGCAGTGCTGGCGATACAAACACCGGGGAGCTGTTTTTT. Translation: CSAGDTNTGELFF.

The genes are TRBV10-1 and TRBJ2-3, with 10 positions matching TRBD2. The CDR3 consists of 15 residues. CDR1 WNHNN and CDR2 SYGVQD come from the germline V gene (reference sequence). Trimming removed 6 bases from V and 4 bases from J; junction bases left unmatched: 7. The CDR3 here is CASSHGLAGADTQYF. Written as DNA, the CDR3 is TGCGCCAGCAGCCACGGGCTAGCGGGAGCAGATACGCAGTATTTT.

This clonotype was recorded at least ten times. V and J are TRBV5-1 and TRBJ1-2, with D perhaps matching TRBD1 (5 bases). CDR1 is SGHRS and CDR2 is YFSETQ in the germline V gene. CDR3 length equals 12 residues. V gave up 4 bases and J gave up 13 bases, with 17 bases separating them. The CDR3 sequence is CASSRDGGVLTF. The DNA of the CDR3 is TGCGCCAGCAGCCGCGACGGGGGAGTGCTCACCTTC.

Ten or more counts support this clonotype. The chain uses TRBV5-1 and TRBJ2-3; TRBD1 matches 9 bases. Germline CDR1 and CDR2: SGHRS and YFSETQ. The CDR3 covers 14 residues. Trimming cost V 0 bases and J 6 bases; bases outside gene matches: 2. For the CDR3, the DNA is TGCGCCAGCAGCTTGGGGACAGGGGTTGATACGCAGTATTTT. This translates into CASSLGTGVDTQYF.

This clonotype was recorded many times. Here the CDR3 reads CSAPAGGSTDTQYF. The CDR3 DNA reads TGCAGTGCCCCAGCGGGGGGGAGTACAGATACGCAGTATTTT. V is TRBV20-1 and J is TRBJ2-3; TRBD2 agrees at 10 bases. V shed 6 bases and J 3 bases; nucleotides not matched to a gene: 6. Germline loops: CDR1 DFQATT, CDR2 SNEGSKA (reference sequence). The CDR3 loop spans 14 amino acids.

The chain recombines TRBV2 with TRBJ1-2, with D possibly TRBD1 on 5 matching bases. The V end lost 1 base, the J end lost 4 bases, and 10 bases lay between the germline ends. The CDR3 runs to 14 residues. Germline CDR1 and CDR2: SNHLY and FYNNEI. CDR3 loop: CASSEGPGPYGYTF. CDR3 nucleotides: TGTGCCAGCAGTGAAGGGCCAGGGCCCTATGGCTACACCTTC.

This sequence joins TRBV2 and TRBJ2-5, with D possibly being TRBD1 or TRBD2 (5 bases each). Looked up from germline, CDR1 is SNHLY and CDR2 is FYNNEI. This CDR3 contains 15 residues. With 4 bases removed from V and 0 bases from J, the gap between germline ends came to 12 bases. DNA for the CDR3: TGTGCCAGCAGTGGAGGGGCAGACTACCAAGAGACCCAGTACTTC. The encoded protein is CASSGGADYQETQYF.

CDR3: CATRGDFYEQYF. The DNA for the CDR3 is TGTGCCACCCGGGGGGATTTCTACGAGCAGTACTTC. J is TRBJ2-7 and V is TRBV7-3; 7 positions match TRBD2. V trimming: 10 bases; J trimming: 3 bases; junction bases outside the gene matches: 6. Per germline, CDR1 SGHTA and CDR2 FQGTGA. The CDR3 is made up of 12 amino acids.

The chain has TRBV12-3 or TRBV12-4 and TRBJ1-3; 11 nucleotides agree with TRBD1. The junction had 5 bases not matched to a gene; V was cut back by 6 bases and J by 4 bases. The CDR3 sequence is 15 residues long. The chain's CDR3 is CASRRTGGPGNTIYF. CDR3 coding DNA: TGTGCCAGCAGGCGGACAGGGGGCCCCGGAAACACCATATATTTT.

This chain connects TRBV11-2 to TRBJ2-7, with D uncertain. This CDR3 has 16 amino acids. The germline gives CDR1 SGHAT, CDR2 FQNNGV. The germline V and J ends were trimmed by 5 bases and 2 bases, with 19 bases remaining between them. In DNA form, the CDR3 reads TGTGCCAGCAGCCAATCCACGACCGAACTCACCTACGAGCAGTACTTC. Its translation is CASSQSTTELTYEQYF.

This clonotype was picked up many times. The genes are TRBV6-5 and TRBJ2-5; 9 bases map to TRBD2. The CDR3 runs 13 residues. Germline CDR1 and CDR2: MNHEY and SVGAGI. With V trimmed by 11 bases and J by 4 bases, 8 bases remained unmatched. CDR3 protein: CAVLAGDGETQYF. Here the CDR3 DNA reads TGTGCCGTTTTAGCGGGAGATGGAGAGACCCAGTACTTC.

V gene TRBV24-1 combines with J gene TRBJ1-2, with 8 positions matching TRBD1. J was trimmed by 7 bases and V by 7 bases; bases with no gene match: 4. The V gene's germline CDR1 is KGHDR and CDR2 SFDVKD. This CDR3 is built from 12 residues. The CDR3: CATRQGAGGYTF. The CDR3, as DNA: TGTGCCACCAGGCAGGGGGCAGGTGGCTACACCTTC.

The rearrangement uses TRBV9 and TRBJ2-7; TRBD2 agrees at 15 bases. Trimming took 4 bases from V and 0 from J; bases not matched to a gene: 8. The CDR3 extends over 18 amino acids. CDR1 is SGDLS, CDR2 YYNGEE, per germline. The CDR3 is CASSFRTSGRAGSYEQYF. CDR3 nucleotides: TGTGCCAGCAGCTTCAGGACTAGCGGGAGGGCCGGCTCCTACGAGCAGTACTTC.

The chain employs TRBV19 and TRBJ1-5, with 9 bases fitting TRBD1. The CDR3 totals 15 residues. The V gene's germline CDR1 is LNHDA and CDR2 SQIVND (reference sequence). V lost 6 bases to trimming and J lost 2 bases; unmatched junction nucleotides: 5. CDR3 sequence (DNA): TGTGCCAGTAGCCGACAGGGGGTGGGCAATCAGCCCCAGCATTTT. This gives the protein CASSRQGVGNQPQHF. Full variable domain (outside the CDR3, taken from reference TRBV19 and TRBJ1-5): DGGITQSPKYLFRKEGQNVTLSCEQNLNHDAMYWYRQDPGQGLRLIYYSQIVNDFQKGDIAEGYSVSREKKESFPLTVTSAQKNPTAFYLCASSRQGVGNQPQHFGDGTRLSIL.

A note on this clonotype: A junction boundary mismatches the germline segment, possibly from a read error. The chain has TRBV7-2 and TRBJ2-3, with D possibly TRBD2 on 5 matching bases. The CDR3 spans 15 residues. The germline V gene encodes CDR1 SGHTA and CDR2 FQGNSA. The CDR3 DNA sequence: TGTGCCAGCAGTTTAGTGACCGGGGGCACAGATACGCAGTATTTT. Translating gives CASSLVTGGTDTQYF.

CDR3 DNA: TGTGCCAGCAGCGCGGGGGAGGGGGAGCCCCAGCAGTACTTC. Translating it yields CASSAGEGEPQQYF. This chain connects TRBV9 to TRBJ2-7; TRBD2 is a possible D gene (7 bases). The CDR3 has 14 residues. Germline CDR1 reads SGDLS; CDR2 reads YYNGEE. V lost 3 bases to trimming and J lost 8 bases, with 18 bases between them.

This clonotype was observed many times. The V and J genes are TRBV6-1 and TRBJ1-6; 10 positions agree with TRBD1. The CDR3 runs 14 residues. Per germline, CDR1 MNHNS and CDR2 SASEGT. The V and J ends lost 6 bases and 9 bases, in that order; junction bases with no gene match: 5. The CDR3 DNA reads TGTGCCAGCAGACCGGGACAGGGGATTTCACCCCTCCACTTT. This encodes CASRPGQGISPLHF.

The rearrangement links TRBV7-6 to TRBJ1-5, with D maybe TRBD1 (6 bases). Germline values: CDR1 SGHVS, CDR2 FNYEAQ. Trimming pared 5 bases from V and 4 bases from J, leaving 9 bases between. The CDR3 length is 13 residues. The CDR3 DNA follows: TGTGCCAGCAGCCGGACAGTAAATCAGCCCCAGCATTTT. This encodes CASSRTVNQPQHF.

Written as DNA, the CDR3 is TGTGCCACCAGCCAGGGGAAAGGAAACACCTTC. It yields the protein CATSQGKGNTF. The chain combines TRBV24-1 with TRBJ1-2, with TRBD1 as a possible D gene (6 bases). Trimming pared 7 bases from V and 12 bases from J, leaving 14 bases between. Germline loops: CDR1 KGHDR, CDR2 SFDVKD. The CDR3 covers 11 residues.

This clonotype has ten or more counts. The chain joins TRBV15 to TRBJ2-1; the match to TRBD2 covers 9 bases. The length of the CDR3 is 18 residues. Germline V CDR1 and CDR2: LNHNV, YYDKDF (reference sequence). Losses at the gene ends were 1 base for V and 5 bases for J; bases not matched to a gene: 12. The CDR3 coding sequence is TGTGCCACCAGCAGAGGATTGGGGGGCGGGAGGGCGGACAATGAGCAGTTCTTC. This translates into CATSRGLGGGRADNEQFF.

This clonotype showed up just a few times. The V call is TRBV9, the J call TRBJ2-2, with 7 positions matching TRBD1. Trimming at V came to 2 bases and at J to 0 bases, leaving 4 bases not matched to a gene. This CDR3 is 16 amino acids long. Per germline, CDR1 SGDLS and CDR2 YYNGEE. CDR3 sequence: CASSVRQGANTGELFF. The CDR3 DNA reads as TGTGCCAGCAGCGTTAGACAGGGAGCGAACACCGGGGAGCTGTTTTTT.